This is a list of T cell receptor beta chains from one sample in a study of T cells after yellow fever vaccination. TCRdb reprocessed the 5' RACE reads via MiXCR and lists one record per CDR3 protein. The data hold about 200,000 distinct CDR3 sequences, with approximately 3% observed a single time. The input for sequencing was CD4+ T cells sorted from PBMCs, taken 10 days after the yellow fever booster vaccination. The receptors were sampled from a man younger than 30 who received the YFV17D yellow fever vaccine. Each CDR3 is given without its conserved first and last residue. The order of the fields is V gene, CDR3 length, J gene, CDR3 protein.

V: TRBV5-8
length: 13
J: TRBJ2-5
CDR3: ASSYHSGGPGTQY

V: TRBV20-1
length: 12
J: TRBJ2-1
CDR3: SANLAGVENEQF

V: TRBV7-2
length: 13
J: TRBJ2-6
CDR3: ASSKTGTGANVLT

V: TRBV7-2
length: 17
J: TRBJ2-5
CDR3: ASSSSTPWGTGREETQY

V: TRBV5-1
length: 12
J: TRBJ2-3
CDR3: ASSPLAAGDTQY

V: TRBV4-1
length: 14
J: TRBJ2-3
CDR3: ASSRSPGAGTDTQY

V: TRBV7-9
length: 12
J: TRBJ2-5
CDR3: ASSQGTSGETQY

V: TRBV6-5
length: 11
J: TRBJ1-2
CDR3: ASSRFGDYGYT

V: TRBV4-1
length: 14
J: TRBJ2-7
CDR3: ASSPGTSGGIYEQY

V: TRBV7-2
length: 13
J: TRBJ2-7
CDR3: ASSFAGTGAYEQY

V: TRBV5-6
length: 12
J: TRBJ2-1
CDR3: ASSHLAEINEQF

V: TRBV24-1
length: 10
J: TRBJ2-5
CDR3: ATSLPGETQY

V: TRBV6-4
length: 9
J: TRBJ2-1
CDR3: ASSDYDEQF

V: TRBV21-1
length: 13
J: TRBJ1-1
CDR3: ASSKVCPGGTEAF